This TCR beta chain is drawn from a study of blood T cells in healthy people across ages. The sample providers were healthy Caucasian people from Russia, aged about 6 to 90. Total RNA, at least 5.5 micrograms per sample, was extracted from PBMCs. The use of a sample-barcoded 5' primer and a J-beta primer mix characterized a second PCR of roughly 7 to 11 cycles. MiXCR, applied by TCRdb to the 5' RACE reads, yields one record per CDR3 protein. The sample holds hundreds of thousands of distinct CDR3 sequences, around 50% seen once. The study's findings and limits: Across the age range, TCR beta diversity per million T cells fell in a roughly linear way. Long-lived donors exceeded aged donors in naive CD4+ cells and diversity.

The CDR3 loop spans 14 amino acids. The germline gives CDR1 SGHVS, CDR2 FQNEAQ. On this clonotype: The antigen remains undetermined.

This clonotype was obtained from a man aged 35 to 55 in good health. The sample consisted of blood. The V and J genes are TRBV7-8 and TRBJ2-4; possible D gene TRBD2, 8 bases. The DNA end lines up better with TRBJ2-7; the J call may be wrong. CDR3 loop: CATGGPGGLYEQYF. The CDR3 DNA is TGTGCCACAGGGGGACCGGGAGGGCTTTACGAGCAGTACTTC.